What follows are 16 T cell receptor beta chains derived from one specimen sequenced in a study of blood T cell repertoires in COVID-19. Repertoires were generated with immunoSEQ multiplex PCR, while TCRdb's copy carries only in-frame clones and drops some. Of under 150,000 clones listed, around 76% were seen once; the top ten hold 10% to 14%. The sequencing input was peripheral blood. Receptors were obtained from a human donor in a cohort sampled during active COVID-19.

The chain combines TRBV6-5 with TRBJ1-4; D unclear. V gave up 3 bases and J gave up 8 bases, with 16 bases separating them. CDR1 is MNHEY and CDR2 is SVGAGI in the germline V gene. There are 15 residues in the CDR3. DNA for the CDR3: TGTGCCAGCAGTTATGGATCGGGTTTGAGAGAAAAACTGTTTTTT. Translation: CASSYGSGLREKLFF.

The chain joins TRBV9 to TRBJ2-1; tentatively, D is TRBD1 (6 bases). V was shortened by 2 bases and J by 8 bases, with 11 bases between the two germline ends. CDR3 length equals 13 residues. CDR1 and CDR2 from the germline V gene are SGDLS and YYNGEE. The CDR3 loop is CASSVGATHEQFF. The CDR3 DNA is TGTGCCAGCAGCGTGGGGGCGACCCATGAGCAGTTCTTC.

The sample holds a few counts of this clone. The chain combines TRBV9 with TRBJ2-5; 10 bases fit TRBD2. Germline-derived CDR1 and CDR2 are SGDLS and YYNGEE. The CDR3 consists of 15 residues. The J segment lost 2 bases and the V segment lost 4 bases, leaving 5 bases of the junction unmatched. This chain's CDR3 is CASSPAGGLQETQYF. DNA of the CDR3: TGTGCCAGCAGCCCAGCGGGGGGGTTGCAAGAGACCCAGTACTTC.

This chain joins TRBV7-2 and TRBJ1-1, with 7 bases that match TRBD1. Germline V gene sequence: CDR1 SGHTA, CDR2 FQGNSA. Germline trimming cut 4 bases from V and 5 bases from J; bases unmatched to any gene: 7. CDR3 length: 14 residues. The CDR3 reads CASSSESGGTEAFF. The CDR3, as DNA: TGTGCCAGCAGCTCTGAGTCAGGGGGAACTGAAGCTTTCTTT.

V and J are TRBV9 and TRBJ1-5; D might be TRBD1 (5 bases). The CDR3 is 16 amino acids. Per germline, CDR1 SGDLS and CDR2 YYNGEE. V was pared by 5 bases and J by 0 bases, with 15 bases between. Here the CDR3 DNA reads TGTGCCAGCAGTCCCGTCAGGGCCTGTAGCAATCAGCCCCAGCATTTT. This gives the protein CASSPVRACSNQPQHF. The full variable domain, rest sourced from reference TRBV9 and TRBJ1-5, is DSGVTQTPKHLITATGQRVTLRCSPRSGDLSVYWYQQSLDQGLQFLIQYYNGEERAKGNILERFSAQQFPDLHSELNLSSLELGDSALYFCASSPVRACSNQPQHFGDGTRLSIL.

This chain joins TRBV7-9 and TRBJ2-2, with unresolved D. CDR3 length: 14 amino acids. Germline CDR1 reads SEHNR; CDR2 reads FQNEAQ (reference sequence). The V end was cut by 5 bases, the J end by 6 bases, with 13 bases between. The CDR3 loop is CASSLDSPPGELFF. The CDR3 coding sequence is TGTGCCAGCAGCCTCGACTCTCCACCCGGGGAGCTGTTTTTT.

The rearrangement uses TRBV19 and TRBJ1-2; no definite D call. Germline V gene lookup returns CDR1 LNHDA and CDR2 SQIVND (reference sequence). The CDR3 sequence is 14 residues long. Between the trimmed V and J ends, which lost 5 bases and 0 bases, there was a span of 10 bases. CDR3 bases: TGTGCCAGTAGTTCTTCTGTCTCTAACTATGGCTACACCTTC. Translation: CASSSSVSNYGYTF.

V gene TRBV6-6 combines with J gene TRBJ1-1; TRBD1 aligns across 7 bases. Germline CDR1 and CDR2: MNHNY and SVGAGI (reference sequence). V lost 2 bases, J lost 2 bases, and 5 bases stayed unmatched. The CDR3 is made up of 15 amino acids. For the CDR3, the DNA is TGTGCCAGCAGTTACGGGACAGCTTCAAACACTGAAGCTTTCTTT. It codes for CASSYGTASNTEAFF.

The V gene is TRBV6-1, the J gene TRBJ2-2; 10 bases match TRBD2. CDR3 size: 18 residues. Germline lookup yields CDR1 MNHNS and CDR2 SASEGT. J gave up 0 bases and V 2 bases, and 6 bases lay outside the gene matches. The CDR3 nucleotides read TGTGCCAGCAGTGAACAGGTAGCGGGGGGATCGAACACCGGGGAGCTGTTTTTT. Amino acids: CASSEQVAGGSNTGELFF.

V usage is TRBV6-5 and J usage is TRBJ1-2, with 9 positions matching TRBD1. The CDR3 loop spans 14 amino acids. Germline V CDR1 and CDR2: MNHEY, SVGAGI. The ends lost 6 bases at V and 6 bases at J; junction bases unmatched: 8. CDR3 residues: CASRMTGTGNGYTF. The CDR3 DNA reads as TGTGCCAGCAGGATGACCGGGACAGGGAATGGCTACACCTTC.

V usage is TRBV11-2 and J usage is TRBJ2-1; 9 nucleotides agree with TRBD2. V lost 2 bases, J lost 7 bases, and 9 bases stayed unmatched. CDR3 length: 16 residues. CDR1 and CDR2 from the germline V gene are SGHAT and FQNNGV. In nucleotides, the CDR3 is TGTGCCAGCAGCTTATTTAGTAGCGGGGGATTTAATGAGCAGTTCTTC. Translated: CASSLFSSGGFNEQFF.

This chain links TRBV27 with TRBJ1-2; weak D call: TRBD1 (6 bases). This CDR3 has 15 residues. The V and J ends lost 5 bases and 8 bases respectively, with 21 bases between them. Germline V gene data show CDR1 as MNHEY and CDR2 as SMNVEV (reference sequence). CDR3 bases: TGTGCCAGCAGTGAATCCGGGACACTTTACGGGGGCTACACCTTC. Protein product: CASSESGTLYGGYTF.

This chain links TRBV10-1 with TRBJ1-1; 10 bases align to TRBD1. The CDR3 has 15 amino acids. With 0 bases clipped from V and 6 bases from J, the junction kept 4 bases outside the gene matches. The germline gives CDR1 WNHNN, CDR2 SYGVQD (reference sequence). The CDR3 region has the DNA TGCGCCAGCAGTGAGTCAGGACAGGGGGATCCTGAAGCTTTCTTT. Its translation is CASSESGQGDPEAFF.

This clone has a handful of counts. The gene calls are TRBV6-6 and TRBJ2-1, with D perhaps TRBD1 (6 bases). V gave up 0 bases and J gave up 5 bases, with 14 bases separating them. The CDR3 runs to 16 residues. Germline CDR1 and CDR2: MNHNY and SVGAGI (reference sequence). In DNA form, the CDR3 reads TGTGCCAGCAGTTACTCGATCCAGGGGAAGGACAATGAGCAGTTCTTC. Translating gives CASSYSIQGKDNEQFF.

This CDR3 is CASSEFWGDNQPQHF. The CDR3 coding sequence is TGTGCCAGCAGTGAATTCTGGGGCGACAATCAGCCCCAGCATTTT. The rearrangement uses TRBV6-1 and TRBJ1-5; perhaps TRBD1 as D (5 bases). Germline V gene lookup returns CDR1 MNHNS and CDR2 SASEGT. V was cut by 2 bases and J by 3 bases, with 11 bases left in between. This CDR3 contains 15 residues.

The chain uses TRBV5-1 and TRBJ2-1; 8 positions match TRBD2. The CDR3 is 14 residues long. Germline trimming cut 1 base from V and 7 bases from J; bases unmatched to any gene: 4. The germline V gene encodes CDR1 SGHRS and CDR2 YFSETQ. DNA of the CDR3: TGCGCCAGCAGCTTGCGGGGGGGCCCTAATGAGCAGTTCTTC. Its translation: CASSLRGGPNEQFF.